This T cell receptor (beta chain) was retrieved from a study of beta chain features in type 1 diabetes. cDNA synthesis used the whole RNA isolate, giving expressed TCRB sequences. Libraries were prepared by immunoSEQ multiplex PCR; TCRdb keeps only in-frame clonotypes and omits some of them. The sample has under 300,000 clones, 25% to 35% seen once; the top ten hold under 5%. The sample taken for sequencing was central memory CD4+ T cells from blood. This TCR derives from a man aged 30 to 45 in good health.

The CDR3 is CASSYSVGNQPQHF. The CDR3 DNA reads as TGTGCCAGCAGTTACTCGGTCGGCAATCAGCCCCAGCATTTT. V is TRBV6-6 and J is TRBJ1-5; D remains unclear. The V gene lost 0 bases and the J gene lost 2 bases, with 5 bases spanning the gap. The CDR3 is 14 amino acids. Germline V lookup: CDR1 MNHNY, CDR2 SVGAGI (reference sequence).